This T cell receptor beta chain emerged from a study of T cells in Graves' hyperthyroidism and ophthalmopathy. V lost 7 bases to trimming and J lost 2 bases, with 9 bases between them. Looked up from germline, CDR1 is MNHEY and CDR2 is SVGAGI. The CDR3 totals 13 residues. It was at first hyperthyroidism diagnosis, before any ophthalmopathy symptoms, that the blood sample was taken. Using RNA transcripts as the source, TCR beta CDR3 regions were amplified. A set of HTBI primers served as the primers for a first-round RT-PCR of the TCR CDR3. TCRdb called the multiplex PCR reads again in MiXCR, with one record for every CDR3 protein. The profile covers hundreds of thousands of distinct CDR3 sequences, with around a sixth appearing a single time and 15% to 20% taken by the ten largest.

This receptor was taken from a woman between 50 and 59 years old with Graves' hyperthyroidism that later progressed to Graves' ophthalmopathy. The sequenced material came from blood. This sequence joins TRBV6-5 and TRBJ1-3, with D unresolved. CDR3 DNA: TGTGCCAGCATGTTAAACCCTGGAAACACCATATATTTT. Translation gives CASMLNPGNTIYF.